Listed below are T cell receptor beta chains from one sample, sequenced in a study of response to subunit inactivated influenza vaccine. TCRdb passed the RT-PCR reads through MiXCR, listing each CDR3 protein once. The table includes 550,000 to 800,000 distinct CDR3 sequences, approximately 14% detected once. Here the sequenced sample was PBMCs from blood, taken around two weeks before vaccination. These receptors were taken from a man aged 50-59 years who received an inactivated influenza vaccine. The CDR3 runs from the conserved cysteine through the conserved F or W. D genes are given only for firm matches. Where a row states a size, it is once, few, many or the class of an expanded clone; other rows omit it.

clone_size j_call d_call v_call cdr3_nt cdr3_aa
. TRBJ2-5 . TRBV4-2 TGTGCCAGCAGCCAAGGCCCGGCCCCAGGGTCGACCCAGTACTTC CASSQGPAPGSTQYF
few TRBJ2-7 . TRBV9 TGTGCCAGCAGCGTAGGAGGGGGGGGCGGCTACGAGCAGTACTTC CASSVGGGGGYEQYF
few TRBJ2-3 TRBD2 TRBV20-1 TGCAGTGCTACGGATTTCTTAGCGGGAGGGCCTTATACGCAGTATTTT CSATDFLAGGPYTQYF
few TRBJ1-1 . TRBV5-1 TGCGCCAGCAGCTTGAATGGTCTACAGTCCAACACTGAAGCTTTCTTT CASSLNGLQSNTEAFF
few TRBJ1-1 . TRBV10-3 TGTGCCATCAGCGGGACCTCGGGCACTGAAGCTTTCTTT CAISGTSGTEAFF
few TRBJ2-5 TRBD1 TRBV9 TGTGCCAGCAGCGTAGGGACAGGGGGCGGGGAGACCCAGTACTTC CASSVGTGGGETQYF
few TRBJ2-7 . TRBV10-3 TGTGCCATCGGGCCCCGCGACACGGTAGGAAACGAGCAGTACTTC CAIGPRDTVGNEQYF
. TRBJ1-2 TRBD1 TRBV7-2 TGTGCCAGCAGCTCGTTCCAGGGGGCGCCGGGCTATGGCTACACCTTC CASSSFQGAPGYGYTF
. TRBJ2-1 . TRBV11-2 TGTGCCAGCAGCTTAGACGCCGGCGAGCAGTTCTTC CASSLDAGEQFF
many TRBJ2-6 . TRBV27 TGTGCCAGCAGTCCCCTAGAGTTCTCTGGGGCCAACGTCCTGACTTTC CASSPLEFSGANVLTF
. TRBJ2-1 . TRBV7-2 TGTGCCAGCAGTCCCGTAGGGACACTTAATTACAATGAGCAGTTCTTC CASSPVGTLNYNEQFF
many TRBJ1-5 . TRBV3-1 TGTGCCAGCAGCCAAGACGGGATAACTCAGCCCCAGCATTTT CASSQDGITQPQHF
. TRBJ1-4 TRBD1 TRBV5-1 TGCGCCAGCAGAACCCAAACAGGGGCGGCTAATGAAAAACTGTTTTTT CASRTQTGAANEKLFF
. TRBJ2-3 TRBD2 TRBV4-3 TGCGCCAGCAGCCTCCGAGGTTCGGGGGGGCAGGGAGATACGCAGTATTTT CASSLRGSGGQGDTQYF
few TRBJ2-1 . TRBV7-9 TGTGCCAGCAGCTTAGGGCTTACAGACAATGAGCAGTTCTTC CASSLGLTDNEQFF
. TRBJ1-2 TRBD1 TRBV12-5 TGTGCTAGCTCTAGGGGAGGACCTATGACAGGGGCCACCTTC CASSRGGPMTGATF
few TRBJ2-1 TRBD2 TRBV5-4 TGTGCCAGCAGCTTTGGGGCGGGGGGGTACAATGAGCAGTTCTTC CASSFGAGGYNEQFF
few TRBJ2-7 . TRBV20-1 TGCAGTGCAAGAGACATGGCCTCCTACGAGCAGTACTTC CSARDMASYEQYF
many TRBJ2-3 . TRBV9 TGTGCCAGCAGTGAGGCAGATACGCAGTATTTT CASSEADTQYF
few TRBJ2-5 . TRBV12-3/TRBV12-4 TGTGCCAGCAGTCCGGGACCGCTCCAAGAGACCCAGTACTTC CASSPGPLQETQYF
. TRBJ2-3 TRBD2 TRBV5-5 TGTGCCAGCAGCTTGGAGGGGTTAGCGGGAGGCACAGATACGCAGTATTTT CASSLEGLAGGTDTQYF
. TRBJ2-5 . TRBV27 TGTGCCAGCAGTTCCCTAGGTTCCAGGGACCAAGAGACCCAGTACTTC CASSSLGSRDQETQYF
. TRBJ2-1 . TRBV3-1 TGTGCCAGCAGCCAAGATTCTAGCGTTTCCTACAATGAGCAGTTCTTC CASSQDSSVSYNEQFF
many TRBJ2-7 . TRBV11-1 TGTGCCAGCAGCTTGGTAGGGGGTGGCGGCGAGCAGTACTTC CASSLVGGGGEQYF
. TRBJ2-5 . TRBV4-3 TGCGCCAGCAGCCAAGGGGTTTGGGACAAAGGACAAGAGACCCAGTACTTC CASSQGVWDKGQETQYF
. TRBJ1-1 . TRBV28 TGTGCCAGCAGTCCCAAGGACGAAGCTTTCTTT CASSPKDEAFF
. TRBJ2-1 TRBD2 TRBV12-3/TRBV12-4 TGTGCCAGCAGACGAGGGACTAGCGGGAGGGCCTACAATGAGCAGTTCTTC CASRRGTSGRAYNEQFF
many TRBJ1-4 . TRBV12-3/TRBV12-4 TGTGCCAGCAGTTCCCCGGGACGGAAGGACGAAAAACTGTTTTTT CASSSPGRKDEKLFF
few TRBJ2-3 TRBD2 TRBV15 TGTGCCACCAGCGGAGCGGGAGAGGCAGCATGGACAGATACGCAGTATTTT CATSGAGEAAWTDTQYF
. TRBJ1-4 . TRBV7-2 TGTGCCAGCAGCCGGGATTGGGAAAAACTGTTTTTT CASSRDWEKLFF
many TRBJ2-3 TRBD2 TRBV29-1 TGCAGCGTTGACGGGGGGGATACGCAGTATTTT CSVDGGDTQYF
few TRBJ1-2 . TRBV4-3 TGCGCCAGCAGCCAAGATAGGGGGATCCTCTATGGCTACACCTTC CASSQDRGILYGYTF
many TRBJ2-7 . TRBV7-2 TGTGCCAGCAGCTTAGCGGGGGGAAGCTCCTACGAGCAGTACTTC CASSLAGGSSYEQYF
. TRBJ2-7 TRBD1 TRBV6-2/TRBV6-3 TGTGCCAGCAGTAGCCACCCCGCACAGGGGGCCGGCGAGCAGTACTTC CASSSHPAQGAGEQYF
few TRBJ2-1 . TRBV4-1 TGCGCCAGCAGCCCGGGAATATACCGAGAGCAGTTCTTC CASSPGIYREQFF
. TRBJ1-5 TRBD1 TRBV18 TGTGCCAGCTCACCACCAAGCAGGGGGAGCAATCAGCCCCAGCATTTT CASSPPSRGSNQPQHF
few TRBJ1-2 . TRBV18 TGTGCCAGCTCACCACAGGAGTATGGCTACACCTTC CASSPQEYGYTF
. TRBJ2-1 . TRBV9 TGTGCCAGCAGTGGTGCCATCAATGAGCAGTTCTTC CASSGAINEQFF
many TRBJ1-1 . TRBV3-1 TGTGCCAGCAGCCAAAACCGGCAGGGCAGATCAGCTTTCTTT CASSQNRQGRSAFF
. TRBJ2-2 . TRBV20-1 TGCAGTGCTAGAGAGTCGGTCCGAATTCGTTCCGGGGAGCTGTATTTT CSARESVRIRSGELYF
. TRBJ1-6 . TRBV4-3 TGCGCCAGCAGCCAAGACCTAGGGCTTACCAGCTATTCACCCCTCCACTTT CASSQDLGLTSYSPLHF
many TRBJ2-1 . TRBV4-1 TGCGCCAGCAGCCAAGATCGGACTTTCAATGAGCAGTTCTTC CASSQDRTFNEQFF